This T cell receptor beta chain was profiled in a study of beta chain features in type 1 diabetes. The entirety of the isolated RNA underwent reverse transcription, so expressed TCRB transcripts were sequenced. Assay: immunoSEQ multiplex PCR; the TCRdb copy retains only in-frame clones and omits some. In the table there are about 360,000 clones, roughly 12% of which are singletons. The sample holds a few counts of this clone. The source is a man between 18 and 35 years old in good health. The specimen was naive CD4+ T cells from blood.

This CDR3 is CASSVREVQETQYF. In nucleotides, the CDR3 is TGTGCCAGCTCGGTCCGGGAGGTCCAAGAGACCCAGTACTTC. The chain employs TRBV18 and TRBJ2-5; 7 bases match TRBD2. The CDR3 has 14 amino acids. Germline V CDR1 and CDR2: KGHSH, LQKENI. Losses at the gene ends were 6 bases for V and 1 base for J; bases not matched to a gene: 5.